This TCR beta chain was recovered during a study of T cell responses to AZD1222 COVID-19 vaccine. Notes on the study in general: A reported finding is that nearly half of spike-specific TCRs target unmutated variant regions. Possibly, clonal diversity was underestimated; donors were largely white British and included more females. Samples come after the peak T cell response, not at day 14.

Pooled in the analysis were second doses at about 4 or about 12 weeks. Profiled with immunoSEQ multiplex PCR; TCRdb holds only in-frame clones, not every one. In the table there are approximately 150,000 clones, approximately 92% of which are singletons. About this clone itself: Its cognate antigen is unknown.

J was trimmed by 5 bases and V by 2 bases; bases with no gene match: 5. The V gene's germline CDR1 is SGHTA and CDR2 FQGTGA. The CDR3 is 15 residues long. This TCR was sampled from an adult who received the AZD1222 COVID-19 vaccine. The V gene is TRBV7-3, the J gene TRBJ2-1; 8 nucleotides align to TRBD1. The sample here was peripheral blood, taken 28 days after the second AZD1222 dose. The CDR3 DNA reads as TGTGCCAGCAGCTTACAGGGACAGGCGGACAATGAGCAGTTCTTC. Its translation is CASSLQGQADNEQFF. The variable domain in full, completed from reference TRBV7-3 and TRBJ2-1, reads GAGVSQTPSNKVTEKGKYVELRCDPISGHTALYWYRQSLGQGPEFLIYFQGTGAADDSGLPNDRFFAVRPEGSVSTLKIQRTERGDSAVYLCASSLQGQADNEQFFGPGTRLTVL.